These 15 T cell receptor beta chains originate from one sample sequenced in a study of cytomegalovirus exposure and HLA in healthy donors. Repertoires were generated with immunoSEQ multiplex PCR, while TCRdb's copy carries only in-frame clones and drops some. The sample includes 100,000 to 150,000 clones, roughly 93% seen only once; the top ten take roughly 1.2%. Sample: PBMCs. Every receptor here comes from a woman aged 18-35 years in good health and CMV-seronegative.

V gene TRBV11-3 combines with J gene TRBJ2-2; D possibly corresponds to TRBD1 (5 bases). This CDR3 has 15 residues. The germline V and J ends were trimmed by 5 bases and 5 bases, with 15 bases remaining between them. Germline V gene sequence: CDR1 SGHNT, CDR2 YENEEA. CDR3 bases: TGTGCCAGCAGCGCAGGGTTAAGGGCAACCGGGGAGCTGTTTTTT. As protein: CASSAGLRATGELFF.

V usage is TRBV13 and J usage is TRBJ2-2; TRBD2 is a possible D gene (6 bases). Germline CDR1 is PRHDT and CDR2 is FYEKMQ (reference sequence). Trimming pared 1 base from V and 5 bases from J, leaving 14 bases between. This CDR3 comprises 16 residues. The CDR3 sequence: CASSLDPPGATGELFF. The CDR3 region has the DNA TGTGCCAGCAGCTTAGACCCCCCGGGAGCGACCGGGGAGCTGTTTTTT.

The chain links TRBV7-2 to TRBJ2-1; no definite D call. CDR3 length: 16 amino acids. V gave up 7 bases and J gave up 9 bases, with 25 bases separating them. Germline CDR1 reads SGHTA; CDR2 reads FQGNSA. The CDR3 region has the DNA TGTGCCAGCACCCTGGAGCCCGTCCTTTCAAGTGGTGAGCAGTTCTTC. Amino acids: CASTLEPVLSSGEQFF.

This chain joins TRBV13 and TRBJ2-1; possibly TRBD1 for D (7 bases). The V gene's germline CDR1 is PRHDT and CDR2 FYEKMQ (reference sequence). The CDR3 totals 17 residues. The V end was cut by 5 bases, the J end by 8 bases, with 25 bases between. CDR3 DNA: TGTGCCAGCAGCCCCCCCGGAGGGGGCGGGATCACGCATGAGCAGTTCTTC. Translating it yields CASSPPGGGGITHEQFF.

The genes are TRBV6-5 and TRBJ2-7, with 9 positions matching TRBD1. CDR3 length: 15 amino acids. The germline gives CDR1 MNHEY, CDR2 SVGAGI. V lost 0 bases, J lost 6 bases, and 6 bases stayed unmatched. CDR3 sequence: CASSYSGTGSGEQYF. The CDR3 DNA reads as TGTGCCAGCAGTTACTCAGGGACAGGGAGCGGCGAGCAGTACTTC.

The V and J genes are TRBV29-1 and TRBJ1-2; D unresolved. V was pared by 5 bases and J by 4 bases, with 17 bases between. Germline V CDR1 and CDR2: SQVTM, ANQGSEA. This CDR3 has 14 amino acids. The CDR3 sequence: CSVHIVGLSYGYTF. CDR3 sequence (DNA): TGCAGCGTTCATATTGTCGGTCTTTCCTATGGCTACACCTTC. Full variable domain (remainder filled in from reference TRBV29-1 and TRBJ1-2): SAVISQKPSRDICQRGTSLTIQCQVDSQVTMMFWYRQQPGQSLTLIATANQGSEATYESGFVIDKFPISRPNLTFSTLTVSNMSPEDSSIYLCSVHIVGLSYGYTFGSGTRLTVV.

This clone occurred a few times. The chain joins TRBV6-5 to TRBJ2-7, with TRBD1 matching 8 bases. Germline CDR1 reads MNHEY; CDR2 reads SVGAGI. This CDR3 spans 15 amino acids. Germline trimming cut 5 bases from V and 6 bases from J; bases unmatched to any gene: 12. CDR3 region: CASSPMDRAASEQYF. DNA for the CDR3: TGTGCCAGCAGTCCTATGGACAGGGCAGCTAGCGAGCAGTACTTC.

The V call is TRBV28, the J call TRBJ2-7, with D possibly TRBD1 on 5 matching bases. This CDR3 has 13 residues. Germline V lookup: CDR1 MDHEN, CDR2 SYDVKM. V was clipped by 3 bases and J by 6 bases, with 12 bases between them. The CDR3 here is CASSFVRAGEQYF. CDR3 coding DNA: TGTGCCAGCAGTTTTGTCAGGGCTGGCGAGCAGTACTTC.

The genes are TRBV6-1 and TRBJ1-3, with TRBD1 identical over 7 bases. This CDR3 has 15 amino acids. Unmatched junction bases numbered 6, after V lost 6 bases and J lost 1 base. The germline CDR1 and CDR2 sequences are MNHNS and SASEGT. The CDR3 sequence is CASRGQTTSGNTIYF. The CDR3 nucleotides are TGTGCCAGCAGGGGACAGACTACTTCTGGAAACACCATATATTTT.

The V and J genes are TRBV11-2 and TRBJ2-1, with D perhaps matching TRBD2 (5 bases). Per the germline V gene, CDR1 is SGHAT and CDR2 is FQNNGV. V lost 4 bases, J lost 6 bases, and 13 bases lay in between. CDR3 length: 14 amino acids. The DNA for the CDR3 is TGTGCCAGCAGCTCCCGAGAGGGTGGCAATGAGCAGTTCTTC. This sequence encodes CASSSREGGNEQFF.

V and J are TRBV28 and TRBJ1-2; 10 bases fit TRBD1. CDR3 size: 15 residues. Germline CDR1 and CDR2: MDHEN and SYDVKM. The junction had 8 bases not matched to a gene; V was cut back by 8 bases and J by 2 bases. CDR3 protein: CASGIRQGANYGYTF. CDR3 in DNA: TGTGCCAGCGGGATCAGACAGGGGGCGAACTATGGCTACACCTTC.

This clone was recorded at least ten times. This sequence joins TRBV6-4 and TRBJ2-5, with TRBD2 matching 10 bases. Trimming at V came to 3 bases and at J to 5 bases, leaving 6 bases not matched to a gene. The length of the CDR3 is 15 residues. CDR1 is MRHNA, CDR2 SNTAGT, per germline. The CDR3 sequence is CASSEEAGGRETQYF. The DNA of the CDR3 is TGTGCCAGCAGTGAAGAAGCGGGAGGGCGGGAGACCCAGTACTTC.

The chain carries TRBV6-4 and TRBJ1-5; no firm D call. V was shortened by 0 bases and J by 4 bases, with 7 bases between the two germline ends. The CDR3 covers 14 residues. From germline, CDR1 is MRHNA and CDR2 SNTAGT. The CDR3 bases are TGTGCCAGCAGTGACTCGAGGCAGAATCAGCCCCAGCATTTT. This translates into CASSDSRQNQPQHF.

The CDR3 is CASSEVLRGTDTQYF. The CDR3 DNA sequence: TGTGCCAGCAGTGAAGTTCTTAGAGGCACAGATACGCAGTATTTT. The chain links TRBV6-1 to TRBJ2-3; no firm D call. From germline, CDR1 is MNHNS and CDR2 SASEGT. V gave up 1 base and J gave up 1 base, with 9 bases separating them. The CDR3 spans 15 residues.

V usage is TRBV5-1 and J usage is TRBJ2-5, with 9 nucleotides matching TRBD1. This CDR3 comprises 14 residues. Germline V CDR1 and CDR2: SGHRS, YFSETQ. The V segment lost 6 bases and the J segment 5 bases; nucleotides outside the gene matches: 8. CDR3 residues: CASNLGQGWETQYF. The CDR3 DNA reads as TGCGCCAGCAATCTGGGACAGGGTTGGGAGACCCAGTACTTC.